A single sample is the source of the 23 T cell receptor beta chains below, sequenced in a study of T cell clonotyping in hematopoietic cell transplantation. The time point denotes: recipient sample about 28 days before transplant, after cytoreduction. Produced via immunoSEQ multiplex PCR; TCRdb's table is partial and in-frame only. The sample lists some 35,000 clones, roughly 96% occurring once. The sample was peripheral blood mononuclear cells, taken before stem cell transplant. These receptor sequences come from a man between 35 and 55 years old with chronic myeloid leukemia. Some clones in this sample may be carry-over from other donors' samples.

DNA of the CDR3: TGTGCCAGCAGCCTGGGGGGTAGCTCCTACAATGAGCAGTTCTTC. It codes for CASSLGGSSYNEQFF. V usage is TRBV25-1 and J usage is TRBJ2-1, with D perhaps matching TRBD2 (6 bases). Germline values: CDR1 MGHDK, CDR2 SYGVNS. This CDR3 has 15 residues. With 6 bases removed from V and 0 bases from J, the gap between germline ends came to 12 bases.

This clone was found once. The chain uses TRBV7-3 and TRBJ1-2; 7 bases are shared with TRBD1. V trimming: 10 bases; J trimming: 4 bases; junction bases outside the gene matches: 12. The CDR3 covers 14 residues. Looked up from germline, CDR1 is SGHTA and CDR2 is FQGTGA. As DNA, the CDR3 is TGTGCCACCCACCCGACAGGGAGGGGCTATGGCTACACCTTC. It codes for CATHPTGRGYGYTF.

This chain connects TRBV5-1 to TRBJ2-2; 7 positions match TRBD1. Per germline, CDR1 SGHRS and CDR2 YFSETQ. This CDR3 has 15 amino acids. The junction had 5 bases not matched to a gene; V was cut back by 1 base and J by 5 bases. CDR3 sequence: CASSLRDSTTGELFF. CDR3 coding DNA: TGCGCCAGCAGCTTGCGGGACAGTACAACCGGGGAGCTGTTTTTT.

The chain carries TRBV5-6 and TRBJ1-5, with TRBD1 matching over 9 bases. Losses at the gene ends were 1 base for V and 7 bases for J; bases not matched to a gene: 18. Germline-derived CDR1 and CDR2 are SGHDT and YYEEEE. The CDR3 is made up of 19 amino acids. This CDR3 reads CASSLWVKDRGVGGQPQHF. In nucleotides, the CDR3 is TGTGCCAGCAGCTTGTGGGTCAAAGACAGGGGGGTCGGTGGACAGCCCCAGCATTTT.

The CDR3, as DNA: TGTGCCAGCAGTGAAAGCTTCACCGGGGAGCTGTTTTTT. Translated, it gives CASSESFTGELFF. The rearrangement uses TRBV2 and TRBJ2-2; D uncertain. This CDR3 comprises 13 residues. CDR1 SNHLY and CDR2 FYNNEI come from the germline V gene. Trimming pared 2 bases from V and 4 bases from J, leaving 5 bases between.

The CDR3 protein is CASSSGTGSGSPLHF. The CDR3 region has the DNA TGTGCCAGCAGCTCCGGGACAGGGTCAGGATCACCCCTCCACTTT. The J gene is TRBJ1-6, the V gene TRBV7-3, with 9 bases matching TRBD1. The CDR3 consists of 15 residues. Trimming took 4 bases from V and 10 from J; bases not matched to a gene: 8. The V gene's germline CDR1 is SGHTA and CDR2 FQGTGA. Together with reference TRBV7-3 and TRBJ1-6, the CDR3 gives the full variable domain: GAGVSQTPSNKVTEKGKYVELRCDPISGHTALYWYRQSLGQGPEFLIYFQGTGAADDSGLPNDRFFAVRPEGSVSTLKIQRTERGDSAVYLCASSSGTGSGSPLHFGNGTRLTVT.

V and J are TRBV19 and TRBJ1-6, with 8 bases that match TRBD1. V lost 5 bases and J lost 7; bases outside the gene matches: 13. The germline CDR1 and CDR2 sequences are LNHDA and SQIVND (reference sequence). This CDR3 comprises 17 residues. CDR3 coding DNA: TGTGCCAGTAGTTTCGGGGACAGGATTAACATCAATTCACCCCTCCACTTT. It encodes CASSFGDRININSPLHF.

V gene TRBV6-5 combines with J gene TRBJ1-2; possibly TRBD1 for D (6 bases). Trimming removed 5 bases at V and 4 bases at J, with 17 bases between. Germline V gives CDR1 MNHEY, CDR2 SVGAGI. This CDR3 is built from 15 residues. For the CDR3, the DNA is TGTGCCAGCAGTCCAGCAGCAGGGGAGGGCTATGGCTACACCTTC. Residues: CASSPAAGEGYGYTF.

The gene calls are TRBV5-6 and TRBJ2-2, with 10 nucleotides matching TRBD1. This CDR3 spans 16 amino acids. Germline CDR1 reads SGHDT; CDR2 reads YYEEEE. Trimming at V came to 3 bases and at J to 1 base, leaving 3 bases not matched to a gene. The CDR3 region has the DNA TGTGCCAGCAGCTGGGGACAGGGGAAGAACACCGGGGAGCTGTTTTTT. It codes for CASSWGQGKNTGELFF.

The chain joins TRBV11-2 to TRBJ1-1; D is uncertain. The CDR3 loop spans 16 amino acids. The germline CDR1 and CDR2 sequences are SGHAT and FQNNGV. Trimming left V 1 base short and J 4 bases short, with 16 bases between. Written as DNA, the CDR3 is TGTGCCAGCAGCTTAGTGTCACGGGGTGGAGGCACTGAAGCTTTCTTT. This encodes CASSLVSRGGGTEAFF.

This chain links TRBV5-4 with TRBJ2-2; 11 positions match TRBD1. Trimming removed 4 bases from V and 5 bases from J; junction bases left unmatched: 7. The CDR3 runs to 16 residues. From germline, CDR1 is SGHNT and CDR2 YYREEE (reference sequence). The CDR3 nucleotides are TGTGCCAGCAGCCCCGCAGGGACAGGGGGTACCGGGGAGCTGTTTTTT. It translates to CASSPAGTGGTGELFF.

The chain recombines TRBV5-1 with TRBJ1-2; the D gene is possibly TRBD1 (5 bases). Deletions cut 0 bases from V and 6 bases from J, with 9 bases between. The CDR3 covers 13 residues. Germline CDR1 reads SGHRS; CDR2 reads YFSETQ. The CDR3 DNA is TGCGCCAGCAGCTTGGTACTCAGGGATGGCTACACCTTC. Protein sequence: CASSLVLRDGYTF.

The V call is TRBV6-1, the J call TRBJ1-5; D unresolved. CDR3 length: 14 amino acids. V was shortened by 3 bases and J by 0 bases, with 6 bases between the two germline ends. The V gene's germline CDR1 is MNHNS and CDR2 SASEGT. CDR3 residues: CASSDEGSNQPQHF. As DNA, the CDR3 is TGTGCCAGCAGTGATGAGGGTAGCAATCAGCCCCAGCATTTT.

CDR3 DNA: TGTGCCAGCAGCTCCCCGGGATTTCAGGGTACCGGGGAGCTGTTTTTT. It codes for CASSSPGFQGTGELFF. The genes are TRBV11-3 and TRBJ2-2; D may match TRBD1 or TRBD2 (5 bases each). The V end lost 4 bases, the J end lost 5 bases, and 17 bases lay between the germline ends. The CDR3 is made up of 16 amino acids. CDR1 SGHNT and CDR2 YENEEA come from the germline V gene.

The chain employs TRBV29-1 and TRBJ2-1, with TRBD2 matching 10 bases. The CDR3 has 15 amino acids. V dropped 2 bases and J dropped 7; count of bases not matched to a gene: 8. The germline V gene encodes CDR1 SQVTM and CDR2 ANQGSEA. CDR3: CSVEMVAGGGNEQFF. The CDR3 nucleotides are TGCAGCGTTGAAATGGTAGCGGGGGGAGGAAATGAGCAGTTCTTC.

The V call is TRBV6-5, the J call TRBJ2-7, with TRBD1 matching 9 bases. CDR3 size: 14 residues. CDR1 is MNHEY and CDR2 is SVGAGI in the germline V gene. The J segment lost 7 bases and the V segment lost 5 bases, leaving 9 bases of the junction unmatched. Here the CDR3 DNA reads TGTGCCAGCAGTACTGGGACAGGGTCGGAAGAGCAGTACTTC. It specifies CASSTGTGSEEQYF.

In its sample, this clone was seen a few times. V usage is TRBV9 and J usage is TRBJ2-1; no clear D. CDR1 and CDR2 (germline): SGDLS, YYNGEE. Trimming shortened V by 0 bases and J by 7 bases, and 8 bases separated the two germline ends. The CDR3 contains 13 residues. CDR3 loop: CASSVASKNEQFF. The CDR3 DNA reads as TGTGCCAGCAGCGTAGCCTCGAAGAATGAGCAGTTCTTC.

The rearrangement links TRBV7-6 to TRBJ1-4; possible D gene TRBD1, 5 bases. CDR3 size: 15 residues. V gave up 6 bases and J gave up 3 bases, with 14 bases separating them. Germline loops: CDR1 SGHVS, CDR2 FNYEAQ. CDR3 amino acids: CASSYSGAANEKLFF. The CDR3 DNA reads TGTGCCAGCAGTTACAGTGGGGCGGCTAATGAAAAACTGTTTTTT.

The chain joins TRBV6-5 to TRBJ1-1, with 7 bases that match TRBD1. The CDR3 is 14 amino acids. The V gene end was trimmed by 6 bases and the J gene end by 1 base; junction bases not matched to a gene: 5. Germline CDR1 MNHEY, CDR2 SVGAGI. This CDR3 reads CASRKGQRNTEAFF. In DNA form, the CDR3 reads TGTGCCAGCAGGAAGGGACAGCGGAACACTGAAGCTTTCTTT.

The chain carries TRBV6-1 and TRBJ2-5; 9 bases align to TRBD2. There are 15 residues in the CDR3. Germline values: CDR1 MNHNS, CDR2 SASEGT. Losses at the gene ends were 5 bases for V and 3 bases for J; bases not matched to a gene: 7. CDR3 region: CASSFLAGEKETQYF. The DNA for the CDR3 is TGTGCCAGCAGTTTTTTAGCGGGGGAAAAAGAGACCCAGTACTTC.

The CDR3 coding sequence is TGTGCCAGCAGGAGGGACCTCCTAGCCAATCAGCCCCAGCATTTT. This translates into CASRRDLLANQPQHF. The rearrangement links TRBV6-1 to TRBJ1-5, with TRBD1 as a possible D gene (5 bases). The V end lost 6 bases, the J end lost 3 bases, and 15 bases lay between the germline ends. The CDR3 has 15 residues. CDR1 is MNHNS, CDR2 SASEGT, per germline.

The genes are TRBV19 and TRBJ1-5; D call uncertain. From germline, CDR1 is LNHDA and CDR2 SQIVND (reference sequence). Trimming took 11 bases from V and 2 from J, leaving 25 bases between them. The CDR3 has 17 amino acids. The CDR3 protein is CAASPDFQVPGNQPQHF. The CDR3 region has the DNA TGTGCCGCCAGTCCGGACTTTCAGGTCCCGGGCAATCAGCCCCAGCATTTT.

The V call is TRBV7-9, the J call TRBJ2-3; D ambiguous. This CDR3 region has 14 residues. V was trimmed by 5 bases and J by 5 bases, leaving 14 bases between them. The germline V gene has CDR1 SEHNR and CDR2 FQNEAQ (reference sequence). CDR3 loop: CASSTDSPIDTQYF. In DNA form, the CDR3 reads TGTGCCAGCAGCACTGACTCGCCTATAGATACGCAGTATTTT.